These T cell receptor beta chains were read from a single sample in a study of glioma-infiltrating T cells after dendritic cell vaccination. Assay used: immunoSEQ multiplex PCR; TCRdb lists only in-frame clones, some missing. The table has over 90,000 clones, roughly 80% seen once. The starting material was blood, obtained before dendritic cell vaccination. Source of these receptors: a human donor with glioblastoma. CDR3s include the opening cysteine and the closing phenylalanine or tryptophan. A D gene is named only where the DNA matches it firmly. Size tells how often a clone was seen (once, few, many) or the class of an expanded clone, and some rows leave it out.

D: TRBD2
J: TRBJ2-2
V: TRBV5-4
size: .
CDR3: CASSDTTSGGNTGELFF
DNA: TGTGCCAGCAGCGATACCACTAGCGGGGGAAACACCGGGGAGCTGTTTTTT

D: .
J: TRBJ1-1
V: TRBV18
size: .
CDR3: CASSPSRVRGADTEAFF
DNA: TGTGCCAGCTCACCTAGTAGAGTCCGGGGGGCGGACACTGAAGCTTTCTTT

D: TRBD1
J: TRBJ2-5
V: TRBV7-9
size: .
CDR3: CASSSRGLQETQYF
DNA: TGTGCCAGCAGCTCAAGGGGGCTTCAAGAGACCCAGTACTTC

D: TRBD2
J: TRBJ2-7
V: TRBV4-1
size: .
CDR3: CASSQGSGDSYEQYF
DNA: TGCGCCAGCAGCCAAGGGAGCGGGGACTCCTACGAGCAGTACTTC

D: .
J: TRBJ2-6
V: TRBV2
size: few
CDR3: CANGRGGGANVLTF
DNA: TGTGCCAACGGTAGAGGTGGTGGGGCCAACGTCCTGACTTTC

D: .
J: TRBJ1-1
V: TRBV5-1
size: .
CDR3: CASSLDGVTEAFF
DNA: TGCGCCAGCAGCTTGGACGGGGTCACTGAAGCTTTCTTT

D: .
J: TRBJ1-4
V: TRBV11-2
size: .
CDR3: CASSLRLAEAREKLFF
DNA: TGTGCCAGCAGCTTAAGGTTGGCGGAAGCGAGAGAAAAACTGTTTTTT

D: .
J: TRBJ1-2
V: TRBV5-1
size: few
CDR3: CASSLDPDGYTF
DNA: TGCGCCAGCAGCTTGGATCCGGATGGCTACACCTTC

D: TRBD1
J: TRBJ2-5
V: TRBV7-9
size: .
CDR3: CASSFYPEDRQETQYF
DNA: TGTGCCAGCAGCTTTTACCCCGAGGACAGGCAAGAGACCCAGTACTTC

D: .
J: TRBJ2-7
V: TRBV5-1
size: .
CDR3: CASSPEGPYEQYF
DNA: TGCGCCAGCAGCCCGGAGGGGCCCTACGAGCAGTACTTC

D: TRBD1
J: TRBJ2-2
V: TRBV5-4
size: .
CDR3: CASSWDRAAGELFF
DNA: TGTGCCAGCAGCTGGGACAGGGCCGCCGGGGAGCTGTTTTTT

D: .
J: TRBJ2-3
V: TRBV9
size: .
CDR3: CASSVGRSAGDRRITQYF
DNA: TGTGCCAGCAGCGTAGGAAGATCGGCAGGGGATCGAAGGATTACGCAGTATTTT

D: .
J: TRBJ2-7
V: TRBV9
size: .
CDR3: CASSVGDSSYEQYF
DNA: TGTGCCAGCAGCGTAGGAGACAGCTCCTACGAGCAGTACTTC

D: TRBD1
J: TRBJ1-2
V: TRBV5-1
size: .
CDR3: CASSPRGDRGHTF
DNA: TGCGCCAGCAGCCCGCGGGGGGACAGGGGGCACACCTTC

D: .
J: TRBJ2-3
V: TRBV7-9
size: .
CDR3: CASSLSSGTDTQYF
DNA: TGTGCCAGCAGCCTGTCTAGCGGCACAGATACGCAGTATTTT

D: .
J: TRBJ1-1
V: TRBV30
size: .
CDR3: CAWSWGGNTEAFF
DNA: TGTGCCTGGAGTTGGGGGGGGAACACTGAAGCTTTCTTT

D: TRBD2
J: TRBJ2-2
V: TRBV9
size: .
CDR3: CASSGTSGANTGELFF
DNA: TGTGCCAGCAGCGGTACTAGCGGGGCGAACACCGGGGAGCTGTTTTTT

D: .
J: TRBJ1-4
V: TRBV11-2
size: few
CDR3: CASSSAERSGEKLFF
DNA: TGTGCCAGCAGCTCCGCCGAGCGGAGTGGCGAAAAACTGTTTTTT

D: .
J: TRBJ2-7
V: TRBV7-2
size: .
CDR3: CASTNNRESYEQYF
DNA: TGTGCCAGCACCAACAACAGGGAGTCCTACGAGCAGTACTTC

D: .
J: TRBJ1-5
V: TRBV7-9
size: .
CDR3: CASSLTGSNQPQHF
DNA: TGTGCCAGCAGCTTAACGGGGAGCAATCAGCCCCAGCATTTT

D: TRBD2
J: TRBJ2-5
V: TRBV30
size: few
CDR3: CAWSLREGETQYF
DNA: TGTGCCTGGAGTTTAAGGGAGGGGGAGACCCAGTACTTC

D: TRBD2
J: TRBJ2-5
V: TRBV6-1
size: .
CDR3: CASSEVLAGDKTQYF
DNA: TGTGCCAGCAGTGAAGTTCTAGCGGGGGATAAGACCCAGTACTTC

D: .
J: TRBJ2-3
V: TRBV6-6
size: .
CDR3: CASSYTGDGDTQYF
DNA: TGTGCCAGCAGTTACACCGGAGACGGGGATACGCAGTATTTT

D: .
J: TRBJ1-1
V: TRBV27
size: .
CDR3: CASSRAQGTEAFF
DNA: TGTGCCAGCAGCAGGGCCCAGGGCACTGAAGCTTTCTTT

D: TRBD2
J: TRBJ2-1
V: TRBV6-1
size: .
CDR3: CASSGPSGGVSYNEQFF
DNA: TGTGCCAGCAGTGGCCCTAGCGGGGGGGTCTCCTACAATGAGCAGTTCTTC

D: .
J: TRBJ2-5
V: TRBV6-5
size: .
CDR3: CASVPSASETQYF
DNA: TGTGCCAGCGTCCCTAGCGCGTCGGAGACCCAGTACTTC

D: TRBD1
J: TRBJ1-5
V: TRBV4-1
size: .
CDR3: CASSHLTGGTPPGQPQHF
DNA: TGCGCCAGCAGCCATTTGACAGGGGGAACACCCCCCGGTCAGCCCCAGCATTTT